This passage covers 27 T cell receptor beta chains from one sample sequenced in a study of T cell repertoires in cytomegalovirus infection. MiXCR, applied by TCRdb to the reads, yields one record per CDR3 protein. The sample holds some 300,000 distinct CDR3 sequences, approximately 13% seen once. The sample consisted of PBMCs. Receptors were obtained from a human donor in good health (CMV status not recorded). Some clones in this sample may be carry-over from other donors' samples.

The CDR3 reads CASSQGRMTEAFF. The CDR3 DNA is TGTGCCAGCAGCCAAGGGCGGATGACTGAAGCTTTCTTT. This chain connects TRBV3-1 to TRBJ1-1; D gene unclear. V gave up 1 base and J gave up 5 bases, with 8 bases separating them. This CDR3 has 13 residues. Germline lookup yields CDR1 LGHDT and CDR2 YNNKEL (reference sequence).

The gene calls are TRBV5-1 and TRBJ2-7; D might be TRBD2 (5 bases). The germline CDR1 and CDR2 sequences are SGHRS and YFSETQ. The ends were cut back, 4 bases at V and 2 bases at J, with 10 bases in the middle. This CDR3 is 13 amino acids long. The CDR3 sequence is CASSTGLTYEQYF. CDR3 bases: TGCGCCAGCAGCACCGGACTTACCTACGAGCAGTACTTC.

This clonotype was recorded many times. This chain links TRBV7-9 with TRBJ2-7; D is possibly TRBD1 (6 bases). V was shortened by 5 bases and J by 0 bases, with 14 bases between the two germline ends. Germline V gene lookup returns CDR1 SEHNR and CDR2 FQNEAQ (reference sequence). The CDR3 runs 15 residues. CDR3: CASSADRFSSYEQYF. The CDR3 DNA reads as TGTGCCAGCAGCGCCGACAGGTTTTCCTCCTACGAGCAGTACTTC.

The CDR3 is CSARAGTGTYEQYF. CDR3 coding DNA: TGCAGTGCTAGAGCCGGGACAGGGACCTACGAGCAGTACTTC. The chain combines TRBV20-1 with TRBJ2-7, with 9 bases matching TRBD1. The ends lost 1 base at V and 2 bases at J; junction bases unmatched: 3. Germline loops: CDR1 DFQATT, CDR2 SNEGSKA (reference sequence). The CDR3 runs to 14 residues.

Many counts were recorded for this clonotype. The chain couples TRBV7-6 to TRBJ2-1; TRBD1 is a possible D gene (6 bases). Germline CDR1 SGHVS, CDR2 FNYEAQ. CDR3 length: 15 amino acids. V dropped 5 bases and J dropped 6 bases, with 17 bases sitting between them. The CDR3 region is CASSQGSSRGNEQFF. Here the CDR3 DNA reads TGTGCCAGCAGCCAGGGGTCCTCACGGGGCAATGAGCAGTTCTTC.

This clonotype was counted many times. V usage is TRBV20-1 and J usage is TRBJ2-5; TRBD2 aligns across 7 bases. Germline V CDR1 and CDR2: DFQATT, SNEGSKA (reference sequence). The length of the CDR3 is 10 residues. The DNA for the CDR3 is TGCAGCGGGAGGAGGGAGACCCAGTACTTC. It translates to CSGRRETQYF.

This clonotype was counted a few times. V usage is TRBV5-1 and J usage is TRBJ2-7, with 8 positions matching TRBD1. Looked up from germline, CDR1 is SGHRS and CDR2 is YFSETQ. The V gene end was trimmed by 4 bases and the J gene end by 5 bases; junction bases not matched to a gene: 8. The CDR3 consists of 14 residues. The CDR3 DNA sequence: TGCGCCAGCAGCCTTGACAGGGGACCAGACGAGCAGTACTTC. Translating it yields CASSLDRGPDEQYF. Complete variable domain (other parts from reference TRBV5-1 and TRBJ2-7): KAGVTQTPRYLIKTRGQQVTLSCSPISGHRSVSWYQQTPGQGLQFLFEYFSETQRNKGNFPGRFSGRQFSNSRSEMNVSTLELGDSALYLCASSLDRGPDEQYFGPGTRLTVT.

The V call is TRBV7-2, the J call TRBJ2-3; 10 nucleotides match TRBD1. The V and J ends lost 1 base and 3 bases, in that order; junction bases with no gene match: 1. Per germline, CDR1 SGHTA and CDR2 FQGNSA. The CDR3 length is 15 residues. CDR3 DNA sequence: TGTGCCAGCAGCTTAGGGGGACAGGGGACAGATACGCAGTATTTT. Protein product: CASSLGGQGTDTQYF.

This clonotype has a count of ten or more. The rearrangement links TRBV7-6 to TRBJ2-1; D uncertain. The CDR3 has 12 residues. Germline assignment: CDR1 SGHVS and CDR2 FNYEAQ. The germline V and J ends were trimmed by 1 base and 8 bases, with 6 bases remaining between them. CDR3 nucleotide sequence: TGTGCCAGCAGCTTAGTTGGCGATGAGCAGTTCTTC. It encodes CASSLVGDEQFF.

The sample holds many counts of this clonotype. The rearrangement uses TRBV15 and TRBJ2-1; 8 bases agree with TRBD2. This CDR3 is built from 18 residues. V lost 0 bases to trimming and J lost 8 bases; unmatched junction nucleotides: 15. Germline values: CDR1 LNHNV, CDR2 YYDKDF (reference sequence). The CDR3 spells CATSRDLASGLREDEQFF. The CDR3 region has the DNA TGTGCCACCAGCAGAGATCTGGCTAGCGGGTTGCGGGAGGATGAGCAGTTCTTC.

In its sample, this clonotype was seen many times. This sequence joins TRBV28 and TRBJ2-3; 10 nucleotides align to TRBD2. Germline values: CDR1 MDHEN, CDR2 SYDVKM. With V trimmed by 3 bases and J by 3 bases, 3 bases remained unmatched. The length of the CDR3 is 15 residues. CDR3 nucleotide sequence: TGTGCCAGCAGTTTGCTAGCGGGAGTAACAGATACGCAGTATTTT. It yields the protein CASSLLAGVTDTQYF.

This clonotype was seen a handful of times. CDR3 sequence reads: CASSSPRVGNQPQHF. The CDR3 DNA follows: TGTGCCAGCAGTTCCCCCAGGGTAGGCAATCAGCCCCAGCATTTT. V gene TRBV28 combines with J gene TRBJ1-5; D possibly corresponds to TRBD1 (5 bases). CDR1 is MDHEN and CDR2 is SYDVKM in the germline V gene. Deletions cut 4 bases from V and 2 bases from J, with 12 bases between. CDR3 length: 15 amino acids. The full variable domain, with the rest looked up from reference TRBV28 and TRBJ1-5, is DVKVTQSSRYLVKRTGEKVFLECVQDMDHENMFWYRQDPGLGLRLIYFSYDVKMKEKGDIPEGYSVSREKKERFSLILESASTNQTSMYLCASSSPRVGNQPQHFGDGTRLSIL.

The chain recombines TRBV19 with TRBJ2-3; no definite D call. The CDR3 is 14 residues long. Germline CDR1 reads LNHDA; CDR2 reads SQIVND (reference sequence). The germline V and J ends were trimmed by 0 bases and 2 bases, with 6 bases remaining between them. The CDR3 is CASSIEGLTDTQYF. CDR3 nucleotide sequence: TGTGCCAGTAGTATAGAAGGGCTCACAGATACGCAGTATTTT.

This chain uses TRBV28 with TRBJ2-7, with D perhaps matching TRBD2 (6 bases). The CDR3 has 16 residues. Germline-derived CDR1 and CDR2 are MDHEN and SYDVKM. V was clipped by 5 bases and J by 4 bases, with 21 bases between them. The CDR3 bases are TGTGCCAGCAGTCCCCTCCCTGGAAAGCGGGCGTACGAGCAGTACTTC. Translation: CASSPLPGKRAYEQYF. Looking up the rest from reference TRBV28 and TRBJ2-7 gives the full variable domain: DVKVTQSSRYLVKRTGEKVFLECVQDMDHENMFWYRQDPGLGLRLIYFSYDVKMKEKGDIPEGYSVSREKKERFSLILESASTNQTSMYLCASSPLPGKRAYEQYFGPGTRLTVT.

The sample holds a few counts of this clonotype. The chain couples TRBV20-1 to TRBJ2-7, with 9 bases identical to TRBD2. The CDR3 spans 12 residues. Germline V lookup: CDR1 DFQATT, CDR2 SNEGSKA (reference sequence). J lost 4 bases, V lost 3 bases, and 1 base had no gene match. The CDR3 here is CSARREGYEQYF. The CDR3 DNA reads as TGCAGTGCTAGGCGGGAGGGGTACGAGCAGTACTTC.

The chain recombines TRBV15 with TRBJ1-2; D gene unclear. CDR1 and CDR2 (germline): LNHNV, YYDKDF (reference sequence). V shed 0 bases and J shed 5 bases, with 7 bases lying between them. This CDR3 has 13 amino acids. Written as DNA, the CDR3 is TGTGCCACCAGCAGAGAGAACGGTTATGGCTACACCTTC. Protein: CATSRENGYGYTF.

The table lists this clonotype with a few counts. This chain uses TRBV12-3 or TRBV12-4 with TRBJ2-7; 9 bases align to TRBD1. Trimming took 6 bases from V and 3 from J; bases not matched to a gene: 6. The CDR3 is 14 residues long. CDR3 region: CASSPDRGFYEQYF. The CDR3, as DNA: TGTGCCAGCAGCCCGGACAGGGGCTTCTACGAGCAGTACTTC.

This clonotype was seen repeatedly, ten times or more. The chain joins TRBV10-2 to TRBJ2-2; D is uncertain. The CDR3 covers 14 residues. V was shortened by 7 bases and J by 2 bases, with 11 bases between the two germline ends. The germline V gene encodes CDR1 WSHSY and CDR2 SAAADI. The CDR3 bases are TGCGCCAGCAACCGGAATGCTAACACCGGGGAGCTGTTTTTT. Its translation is CASNRNANTGELFF.

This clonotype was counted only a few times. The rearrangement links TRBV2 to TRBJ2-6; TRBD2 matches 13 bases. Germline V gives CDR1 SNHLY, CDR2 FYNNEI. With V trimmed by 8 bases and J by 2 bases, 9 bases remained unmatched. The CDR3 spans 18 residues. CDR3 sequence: CASGEGLAGLAGANVLTF. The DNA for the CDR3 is TGTGCCAGCGGGGAGGGACTAGCGGGACTTGCTGGGGCCAACGTCCTGACTTTC.

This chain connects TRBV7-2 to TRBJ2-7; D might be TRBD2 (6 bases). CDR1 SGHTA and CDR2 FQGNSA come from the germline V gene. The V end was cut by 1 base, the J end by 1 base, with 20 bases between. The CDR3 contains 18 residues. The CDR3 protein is CASSLGLKIRGGSYEQYF. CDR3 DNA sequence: TGTGCCAGCAGCTTAGGTTTAAAGATAAGGGGAGGATCCTACGAGCAGTACTTC.

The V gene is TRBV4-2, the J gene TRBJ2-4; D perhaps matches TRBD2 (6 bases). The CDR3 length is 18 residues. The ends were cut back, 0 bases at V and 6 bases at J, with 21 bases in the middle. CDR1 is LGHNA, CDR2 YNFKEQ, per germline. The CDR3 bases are TGTGCCAGCAGCCAAGATTTGGGACTCAACATTAGGGGAAACATTCAGTACTTC. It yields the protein CASSQDLGLNIRGNIQYF.

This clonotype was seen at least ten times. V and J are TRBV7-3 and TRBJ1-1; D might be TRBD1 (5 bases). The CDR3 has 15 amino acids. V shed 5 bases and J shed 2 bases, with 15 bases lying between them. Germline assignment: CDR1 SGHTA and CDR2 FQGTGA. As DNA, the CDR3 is TGTGCCAGCAGCCCATCCGGGGGAAGCAACACTGAAGCTTTCTTT. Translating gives CASSPSGGSNTEAFF. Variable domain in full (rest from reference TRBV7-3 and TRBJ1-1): GAGVSQTPSNKVTEKGKYVELRCDPISGHTALYWYRQSLGQGPEFLIYFQGTGAADDSGLPNDRFFAVRPEGSVSTLKIQRTERGDSAVYLCASSPSGGSNTEAFFGQGTRLTVV.

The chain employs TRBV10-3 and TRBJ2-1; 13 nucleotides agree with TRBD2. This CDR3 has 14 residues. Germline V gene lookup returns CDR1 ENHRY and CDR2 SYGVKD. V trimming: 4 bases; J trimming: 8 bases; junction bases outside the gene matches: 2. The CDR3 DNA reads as TGTGCCATCAGTGCGGGACTAGCGGGGTATGAGCAGTTCTTC. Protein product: CAISAGLAGYEQFF.

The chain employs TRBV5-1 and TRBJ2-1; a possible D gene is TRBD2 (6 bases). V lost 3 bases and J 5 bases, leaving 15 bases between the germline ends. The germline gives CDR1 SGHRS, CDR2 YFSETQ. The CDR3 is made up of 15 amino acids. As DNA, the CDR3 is TGCGCCAGCAGCTCGACTAGTCGGACGCACAATGAGCAGTTCTTC. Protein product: CASSSTSRTHNEQFF.

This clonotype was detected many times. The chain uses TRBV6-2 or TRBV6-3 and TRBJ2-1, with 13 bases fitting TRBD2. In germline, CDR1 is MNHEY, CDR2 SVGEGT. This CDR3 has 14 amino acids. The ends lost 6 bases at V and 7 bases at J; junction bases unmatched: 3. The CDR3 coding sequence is TGTGCCAGCAGGACTAGCGGGAGGAGAAATGAGCAGTTCTTC. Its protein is CASRTSGRRNEQFF.

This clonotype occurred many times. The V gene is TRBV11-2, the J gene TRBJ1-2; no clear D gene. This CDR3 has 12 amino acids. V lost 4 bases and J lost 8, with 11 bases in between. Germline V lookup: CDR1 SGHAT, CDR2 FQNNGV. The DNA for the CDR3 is TGTGCCAGCAGCTCAGAAAGGGCGGGCTACACCTTC. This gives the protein CASSSERAGYTF.

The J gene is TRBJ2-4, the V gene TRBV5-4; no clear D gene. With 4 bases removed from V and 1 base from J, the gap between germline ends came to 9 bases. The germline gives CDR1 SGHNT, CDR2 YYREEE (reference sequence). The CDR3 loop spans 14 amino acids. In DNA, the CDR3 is TGTGCCAGCAGCCGGGTGGGGGCCAAAAACATTCAGTACTTC. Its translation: CASSRVGAKNIQYF.